Sequencing of this T cell receptor beta chain was carried out in a study of T cell changes during pregnancy in multiple sclerosis (dated by TCRdb to 2018 to 2020). Concerning the study at large: The study examined how the T cell repertoire changed over the course of pregnancy in women with multiple sclerosis.

This clone has a single count. No antigen is known for it. No quality values exist for individual bases; no much larger clone is one base distant. Libraries were constructed by the immunoSEQ multiplex PCR assay. TCRdb stores this immuneACCESS table with in-frame sequences only. Part of the clones is absent; in the studies checked, under half of the shortfall reflects unresolved V genes, and no reason is known for the rest. The sample yields around 80,000 clones; about 90% were counted once. The leading ten clones occupy over 1.1% of the sample. Germline trimming: 5 bases from V, 5 bases from J; junction bases outside gene matches: 8. From a lookup of the germline V gene, CDR1 and CDR2 are SGHVS and FQNEAQ. The CDR3 runs 17 amino acids, cysteine and phenylalanine included. The sequence is cut down to CDR3 DNA, 51 bases in frame from base 1.

Sequenced material: peripheral blood, taken before pregnancy. The sequence links TRBV7-8 to TRBJ2-5; TRBD2 agrees with 16 junctional bases. This sequence originates from a female donor with multiple sclerosis, enrolled in a pregnancy study. The sequenced DNA is TGTGCCAGCAGCAAGGGACTAGCGGGGGGGCCGTGGGAGACCCAGTACTTC. It codes for CASSKGLAGGPWETQYF.